A single TCR beta chain is shown here with its context. CDR3-region Arm-PCR and iRepertoire HTBI primers produced the TCR beta libraries. TCRdb re-derived calls from the multiplex PCR reads in MiXCR, one entry per CDR3 protein. The sample lists roughly 500,000 distinct CDR3 sequences, roughly 13% occurring once. This record belongs to a study of regulatory T cells in long-lasting Graves disease. The CDR3 totals 14 residues. V lost 4 bases to trimming and J lost 4 bases; unmatched junction nucleotides: 8. Germline V gene data show CDR1 as SQVTM and CDR2 as ANQGSEA. As to time point: newly diagnosed GD, antithyroid drugs for less than 3 months. PBMCs provided the RNA from which the TCR library was made. The same specimen was also included in a second study, on T cells in Graves' hyperthyroidism and ophthalmopathy.

The rearrangement joins TRBV29-1 to TRBJ2-5; TRBD2 aligns across 8 bases. This sample comprised peripheral blood mononuclear cells (PBMCs), obtained at new diagnosis, from a patient treated with antithyroid drugs. This TCR was sampled from a man aged 25 to 40 with Graves disease. CDR3 sequence reads: CSVVSQAGAETQYF. The CDR3 DNA follows: TGCAGCGTTGTTTCGCAAGCGGGAGCAGAGACCCAGTACTTC.